This TCR beta chain is drawn from a study of Ad26.COV2.S vaccination and SARS-CoV-2 variants (dated by TCRdb to the early 2020s). A note on the overall study: Donors in the vaccine arm were drawn from COV1001, a multicentre, randomized, double-blind, placebo-controlled phase I-IIa trial testing Ad26.COV2.S in healthy adults. A total of around 32 samples were included in the TCR-sequenced set, comprising about 20 Ad26.COV2.S vaccine recipients, 5 placebo recipients and 8 SARS-CoV-2 convalescent individuals. The specificity and breadth of SARS-CoV-2-reactive T cell receptors after Ad26.COV2.S vaccination were assessed by TCRbeta repertoire sequencing. Throughout the experiments and outcome assessment, investigators stayed blinded to trial group allocation. Ad26.COV2.S was administered intramuscularly at a dose of 5x10^10 or 1x10^11 viral particles, either as one shot or as two shots given 56 days apart. Trial participants were randomized into five groups of five, in which low-dose or high-dose Ad26.COV2.S was given once or twice, or placebo was given on both occasions. Overall study results and their limits: Compared with placebo recipients, Ad26.COV2.S recipients showed higher spike-specific TCR breadth (P = 0.0014). According to the authors, total T cell responses may have been underestimated by the TCR breadth and depth analyses. After vaccination, spike-specific CD8+ and CD4+ T cell responses were reported to show substantial breadth. Vaccine and placebo recipients had comparable non-spike TCR breadth, which fits with the vaccine containing only spike. The study was not powered to compare responses between vaccine doses or regimens.

This clone was counted ten times or more. The clone's antigen remains unknown. The record has no base qualities; no much larger clone is one base away. Sample treatment or condition, as interpreted from the label and publication: around 19 received Ad26.COV2.S at low or high dose, single or two shots; about 5 received placebo; per-sample allocation not given. For vaccine and placebo recipients, repertoires were sequenced using samples collected on day 63 after the first injection. In Cohort 1b, some 25 adults aged 18-55 years were enrolled at a single site in Boston, USA, between 29 July and 7 August 2020. Ad26.COV2.S consisted of a replication-incompetent adenovirus type 26 vector by which a prefusion-stabilized SARS-CoV-2 spike protein from the original Wuhan strain was expressed. The immunoSEQ Assay was the method used to sequence TCRbeta CDR3 regions. After extraction, genomic DNA underwent amplification by bias-controlled multiplex PCR, followed by high-throughput sequencing. The original methods were these. To quantify the absolute abundance of each unique TCRbeta CDR3 region, sequences were collapsed and filtered. Usable DNA was measured by amplifying reference genes present in all nucleated cells, and TCRbeta template counts were normalized to that usable DNA to estimate T cell fraction. Repertoire TCRs were annotated as SARS-CoV-2-specific when V gene, CDR3 amino acid sequence and J gene were exactly matched to a known reactive TCR set. The reference SARS-CoV-2 TCR set was derived from MIRA and filtered for enrichment in COVID-19-positive ImmuneCODE repertoires, a step that removed public or cross-reactive TCRs. Based on the MIRA antigens, annotated TCRs were further analysed at the level of specific ORF or position within ORF. Breadth was defined as annotated unique rearrangements over total unique productive rearrangements; depth was the summed frequency of those rearrangements. Two-sided Wilcoxon rank-sum tests were used to compare TCR breadth between groups. The table comes from immuneACCESS by way of TCRdb, which keeps in-frame sequences with V and J called. Part of the clones is missing from these tables; in studies checked, under half for an unresolved V gene and the rest for unknown reasons. V, J and clone size reflect that table, while D and trimming were determined from the DNA. The sample has a few hundred thousand clones on record, around nine tenths of them singletons. 3.6% of the sample is taken by the ten largest.

At the junction V is shortened by 3 bases and J by 3 bases, with 11 bases in between. Reading the germline V gene (reference sequence) gives CDR1 DFQATT and CDR2 SNEGSKA. The CDR3 covers 14 residues, taking in both the cysteine and the phenylalanine. Kept here is only the CDR3 DNA, which spans 42 bases and is read in frame from base 1. Sequencing was performed on peripheral blood, taken in a trial of Ad26.COV2.S vaccine versus placebo. The V and J genes are TRBV20-1 and TRBJ2-2; the D gene is not confidently resolved. This TCR was sampled from a person between 18 and 65 years old who received the Ad26.COV2.S COVID-19 vaccine or a placebo. The CDR3 in this case is CSASDGSDTGELFF. The base sequence is TGCAGTGCTAGTGACGGGTCGGACACCGGGGAGCTGTTTTTT.